Presented here are 30 T cell receptor beta chains from one specimen sequenced in a study of blood T cell repertoires in COVID-19. Profiled with immunoSEQ multiplex PCR; TCRdb holds only in-frame clones, not every one. The sample shows some 220,000 clones, around 80% of them seen only once. Sequenced input: peripheral blood. The origin of the receptors is a woman aged 65 to 85 with acute or convalescent COVID-19.

The J gene is TRBJ1-4, the V gene TRBV7-2; D gene ambiguous. The germline gives CDR1 SGHTA, CDR2 FQGNSA. Deletions cut 4 bases from V and 7 bases from J, with 10 bases between. This CDR3 has 13 residues. In DNA form, the CDR3 reads TGTGCCAGCAGCTCGGCCTCAGGTGAAAAACTGTTTTTT. As protein: CASSSASGEKLFF.

The rearrangement uses TRBV5-1 and TRBJ2-5; possibly TRBD2 for D (5 bases). Trimming cost V 4 bases and J 1 base, with 11 bases left between them. Germline CDR1 reads SGHRS; CDR2 reads YFSETQ. The CDR3 sequence is 14 residues long. CDR3 residues: CASSAWTSQETQYF. The DNA for the CDR3 is TGCGCCAGCAGCGCCTGGACTTCCCAAGAGACCCAGTACTTC.

This clone was detected a few times. The rearrangement joins TRBV9 to TRBJ1-1; 7 nucleotides agree with TRBD1. Germline-derived CDR1 and CDR2 are SGDLS and YYNGEE. There are 15 residues in the CDR3. Trimming at V came to 3 bases and at J to 0 bases, leaving 5 bases not matched to a gene. This CDR3 is CASSAVTGMNTEAFF. In nucleotides, the CDR3 is TGTGCCAGCAGCGCAGTGACAGGGATGAACACTGAAGCTTTCTTT.

The chain joins TRBV9 to TRBJ2-3, with 9 positions matching TRBD1. Germline values: CDR1 SGDLS, CDR2 YYNGEE. Trimming at V came to 3 bases and at J to 0 bases, leaving 5 bases not matched to a gene. The CDR3 consists of 16 residues. The CDR3 DNA sequence: TGTGCCAGCAGCGCCCGACAGGGGGTTAGCACAGATACGCAGTATTTT. Amino acid sequence: CASSARQGVSTDTQYF.

In this sample, this clone turned up a few times. This chain joins TRBV30 and TRBJ2-7; 8 bases are shared with TRBD1. This CDR3 has 13 residues. Germline values: CDR1 GTSNPN, CDR2 SVGIG (reference sequence). V shed 3 bases and J 6 bases; nucleotides not matched to a gene: 7. The CDR3 loop is CAWSGQGLGEQYF. CDR3 nucleotides: TGTGCCTGGAGCGGACAGGGTCTGGGCGAGCAGTACTTC. Supplemented by reference TRBV30 and TRBJ2-7, the full variable domain reads SQTIHQWPATLVQPVGSPLSLECTVEGTSNPNLYWYRQAAGRGLQLLFYSVGIGQISSEVPQNLSASRPQDRQFILSSKKLLLSDSGFYLCAWSGQGLGEQYFGPGTRLTVT.

The chain links TRBV6-2 or TRBV6-3 to TRBJ2-3; 7 positions match TRBD1. This CDR3 has 16 residues. CDR1 MNHEY and CDR2 SVGEGT come from the germline V gene. V was pared by 0 bases and J by 7 bases, with 10 bases of the junction left unmatched. In DNA form, the CDR3 reads TGTGCCAGCAGTTACTCGCGAGGGGGCGGGCGTAATACGCAGTATTTT. Translation: CASSYSRGGGRNTQYF.

As regards this clone: The sample has other DNA sequences that encode this CDR3 too. The chain has TRBV30 and TRBJ1-1; unclear D gene. The CDR3 length is 12 residues. Germline V gene lookup returns CDR1 GTSNPN and CDR2 SVGIG (reference sequence). V lost 2 bases and J 8 bases, leaving 12 bases between the germline ends. The CDR3 DNA reads TGTGCCTGGAGTCCGGGGAGGATAGAAGCTTTCTTT. Translated, it gives CAWSPGRIEAFF.

This chain joins TRBV4-3 and TRBJ2-7; possible D gene TRBD2, 6 bases. Trimming cost V 0 bases and J 4 bases, with 19 bases left between them. Germline V gene sequence: CDR1 LGHNA, CDR2 YSLEER. CDR3 length equals 17 residues. The CDR3, as DNA: TGCGCCAGCAGCCAAGAAGTAGCGGTAAGCCGAAGGTACGAGCAGTACTTC. Translation: CASSQEVAVSRRYEQYF.

This clone was picked up one time. V usage is TRBV3-1 (or the pseudogene TRBV3-2) and J usage is TRBJ2-2; 9 bases align to TRBD2. V lost 8 bases and J lost 5; bases outside the gene matches: 6. The V gene's germline CDR1 is LGHDT and CDR2 YNNKEL (reference sequence). The CDR3 sequence is 14 residues long. DNA for the CDR3: TGTGCCAGCCGCGGGGGGGTTCGGACCGGGGAGCTGTTTTTT. This sequence encodes CASRGGVRTGELFF.

V usage is TRBV2 and J usage is TRBJ2-3; possible D gene TRBD2, 5 bases. The CDR3 contains 13 residues. Germline-derived CDR1 and CDR2 are SNHLY and FYNNEI. Trimming removed 7 bases at V and 0 bases at J, with 8 bases between. CDR3 DNA: TGTGCCAGCAAACGCGGGAGCACAGATACGCAGTATTTT. Translation: CASKRGSTDTQYF.

The chain employs TRBV29-1 and TRBJ1-1; 8 bases align to TRBD1. CDR3 length: 14 amino acids. Trimming at V came to 8 bases and at J to 2 bases, leaving 10 bases not matched to a gene. CDR1 SQVTM and CDR2 ANQGSEA come from the germline V gene. The CDR3 region has the DNA TGCAGCCTCCGGACAGGGAGATATAACACTGAAGCTTTCTTT. Translated, it gives CSLRTGRYNTEAFF. The whole variable domain, filled in from reference TRBV29-1 and TRBJ1-1, reads SAVISQKPSRDICQRGTSLTIQCQVDSQVTMMFWYRQQPGQSLTLIATANQGSEATYESGFVIDKFPISRPNLTFSTLTVSNMSPEDSSIYLCSLRTGRYNTEAFFGQGTRLTVV.

A note on this clone: The same CDR3 can be traced to other DNA sequences in this sample. This chain connects TRBV27 to TRBJ1-2, with 8 bases aligning to TRBD1. The CDR3 sequence is 13 residues long. The ends lost 5 bases at V and 8 bases at J; junction bases unmatched: 7. The germline V gene encodes CDR1 MNHEY and CDR2 SMNVEV (reference sequence). CDR3 amino acids: CASSPQGAEGYTF. CDR3 in DNA: TGTGCCAGCAGTCCTCAGGGGGCGGAGGGCTACACCTTC.

The CDR3 loop reads CASSEPAGKETQYF. The CDR3 coding sequence is TGTGCCAGCAGTGAACCGGCAGGGAAGGAGACCCAGTACTTC. The chain carries TRBV25-1 and TRBJ2-5, with D possibly TRBD1 on 5 matching bases. This CDR3 is 14 amino acids long. Germline values: CDR1 MGHDK, CDR2 SYGVNS. Trimming took 2 bases from V and 5 from J, leaving 12 bases between them.

CDR3 region: CATSGPRGVQETQYF. CDR3 nucleotide sequence: TGTGCCACCAGTGGCCCCAGGGGCGTCCAAGAGACCCAGTACTTC. This chain joins TRBV24-1 and TRBJ2-5; the D gene is possibly TRBD1 (6 bases). The ends were cut back, 5 bases at V and 1 base at J, with 13 bases in the middle. The germline V gene encodes CDR1 KGHDR and CDR2 SFDVKD. This CDR3 is 15 amino acids long.

The gene calls are TRBV30 and TRBJ1-5; 9 bases match TRBD1. Germline V gene sequence: CDR1 GTSNPN, CDR2 SVGIG (reference sequence). V gave up 4 bases and J gave up 2 bases; unmatched junction bases: 3. The CDR3 sequence is 14 residues long. The CDR3 here is CAWTDRGGNQPQHF. For the CDR3, the DNA is TGTGCCTGGACGGACAGGGGAGGCAATCAGCCCCAGCATTTT.

The J gene is TRBJ2-7, the V gene TRBV6-5; D might be TRBD2 (6 bases). The V end lost 7 bases, the J end lost 5 bases, and 12 bases lay between the germline ends. Looked up from germline, CDR1 is MNHEY and CDR2 is SVGAGI. This CDR3 comprises 12 residues. DNA for the CDR3: TGTGCCAGCACGGGACTGTCGAACGAGCAGTACTTC. Protein product: CASTGLSNEQYF.

The rearrangement uses TRBV15 and TRBJ2-1; the D gene is possibly TRBD1 (5 bases). V dropped 1 base and J dropped 3 bases, with 7 bases sitting between them. The germline CDR1 and CDR2 sequences are LNHNV and YYDKDF (reference sequence). This CDR3 is 14 amino acids long. CDR3 DNA: TGTGCCACCAGCAGAGCTGACAGCTACAATGAGCAGTTCTTC. It is translated as CATSRADSYNEQFF.

The gene calls are TRBV7-6 and TRBJ2-3, with D hard to call. The CDR3 loop spans 14 amino acids. Trimming pared 1 base from V and 2 bases from J, leaving 7 bases between. Germline CDR1 SGHVS, CDR2 FNYEAQ. CDR3 sequence reads: CASSLEQHTDTQYF. The CDR3 nucleotides read TGTGCCAGCAGCTTAGAACAGCACACAGATACGCAGTATTTT.

This clone was recorded only once. The chain couples TRBV5-1 to TRBJ1-4; D is ambiguous. Germline assignment: CDR1 SGHRS and CDR2 YFSETQ. CDR3 length equals 14 residues. V lost 2 bases, J lost 7 bases, and 12 bases lay in between. The CDR3 sequence: CASSFIASGEKLFF. CDR3 bases: TGCGCCAGCAGCTTCATTGCAAGCGGTGAAAAACTGTTTTTT.

The chain recombines TRBV4-1 with TRBJ2-3; TRBD1 might be the D (6 bases). The CDR3 is 15 amino acids. V was shortened by 4 bases and J by 4 bases, with 15 bases between the two germline ends. Per the germline V gene, CDR1 is MGHRA and CDR2 is YSYEKL. Here the CDR3 DNA reads TGCGCCAGCAGCCTCCAGGGGTTTAGCGCAGATACGCAGTATTTT. As protein: CASSLQGFSADTQYF.

V gene TRBV13 combines with J gene TRBJ1-1, with TRBD1 matching 9 bases. The CDR3 consists of 15 residues. The V gene's germline CDR1 is PRHDT and CDR2 FYEKMQ (reference sequence). The V segment lost 5 bases and the J segment 4 bases; nucleotides outside the gene matches: 8. CDR3 sequence (DNA): TGTGCCAGCAGCCTATTACAGGGGGCTGGCACTGAAGCTTTCTTT. Translated: CASSLLQGAGTEAFF. The entire variable domain, with the rest obtained from reference TRBV13 and TRBJ1-1, is as follows: AAGVIQSPRHLIKEKRETATLKCYPIPRHDTVYWYQQGPGQDPQFLISFYEKMQSDKGSIPDRFSAQQFSDYHSELNMSSLELGDSALYFCASSLLQGAGTEAFFGQGTRLTVV.

This clone showed up just once. V and J are TRBV11-3 and TRBJ2-2; D not resolved. V was shortened by 3 bases and J by 9 bases, with 8 bases between the two germline ends. Germline V CDR1 and CDR2: SGHNT, YENEEA. The CDR3 consists of 12 residues. The CDR3 DNA follows: TGTGCCAGCAGCTTGAGAGGTCGGGAGCTGTTTTTT. Encoded protein: CASSLRGRELFF. The full variable domain, its missing parts supplied by reference TRBV11-3 and TRBJ2-2, is EAGVVQSPRYKIIEKKQPVAFWCNPISGHNTLYWYLQNLGQGPELLIRYENEEAVDDSQLPKDRFSAERLKGVDSTLKIQPAELGDSAVYLCASSLRGRELFFGEGSRLTVL.

The V call is TRBV10-3, the J call TRBJ2-3; D call uncertain. CDR1 is ENHRY, CDR2 SYGVKD, per germline. CDR3 length: 12 amino acids. Trimming left V 3 bases short and J 3 bases short, with 4 bases between. CDR3 in DNA: TGTGCCATCAGTGATCGGACAGATACGCAGTATTTT. Its protein is CAISDRTDTQYF.

The V gene is TRBV9, the J gene TRBJ2-3, with TRBD2 identical over 7 bases. Per the germline V gene, CDR1 is SGDLS and CDR2 is YYNGEE. The CDR3 is 15 amino acids. The trim removed 0 bases at V and 3 bases at J, leaving 4 bases unmatched. The CDR3 nucleotides read TGTGCCAGCAGCGTAGCAAACGGGAGGACAGATACGCAGTATTTT. Protein sequence: CASSVANGRTDTQYF.

The V and J genes are TRBV27 and TRBJ2-2; 7 bases match TRBD1. Germline trimming cut 3 bases from V and 5 bases from J; bases unmatched to any gene: 6. CDR1 is MNHEY, CDR2 SMNVEV, per germline (reference sequence). The CDR3 has 15 amino acids. The CDR3: CASSLNRGFTGELFF. The CDR3 DNA reads as TGTGCCAGCAGTTTGAACAGGGGTTTTACCGGGGAGCTGTTTTTT.

V gene TRBV3-1 (or the pseudogene TRBV3-2) combines with J gene TRBJ1-1, with TRBD1 matching over 7 bases. Germline CDR1 LGHDT, CDR2 YNNKEL (reference sequence). V lost 3 bases to trimming and J lost 6 bases; unmatched junction nucleotides: 13. The length of the CDR3 is 16 residues. The CDR3 DNA sequence: TGTGCCAGCAGCCAGGCCTGGGGACAGCCCAAATCTGAAGCTTTCTTT. Its translation is CASSQAWGQPKSEAFF.

The rearrangement links TRBV2 to TRBJ1-4, with 8 bases that match TRBD1. V dropped 8 bases and J dropped 6; count of bases not matched to a gene: 11. This CDR3 region has 15 residues. Germline V CDR1 and CDR2: SNHLY, FYNNEI. The DNA for the CDR3 is TGTGCCAGCGCCGGTCTGGGACAGGAAGATGAAAAACTGTTTTTT. The encoded protein is CASAGLGQEDEKLFF.

Only one count was recorded for this clone. The rearrangement links TRBV20-1 to TRBJ2-1, with D possibly TRBD2 on 5 matching bases. CDR1 is DFQATT and CDR2 is SNEGSKA in the germline V gene (reference sequence). The CDR3 extends over 11 amino acids. Trimming pared 1 base from V and 10 bases from J, leaving 8 bases between. CDR3 DNA: TGCAGTGCTAGAGGGCCGGGGGAGCAGTTCTTC. Its translation is CSARGPGEQFF.

This chain links TRBV25-1 with TRBJ1-3; a weak D match, TRBD1 (6 bases). The germline CDR1 and CDR2 sequences are MGHDK and SYGVNS. V lost 5 bases and J 4 bases, leaving 9 bases between the germline ends. The CDR3 has 13 residues. The CDR3 nucleotides read TGTGCCAGCAGTCAACAGGGCGGAAACACCATATATTTT. Amino acid sequence: CASSQQGGNTIYF.

The chain uses TRBV5-5 and TRBJ1-1; 8 bases map to TRBD1. There are 16 residues in the CDR3. Germline V gene data show CDR1 as SGHKS and CDR2 as YYEKEE (reference sequence). The ends lost 1 base at V and 3 bases at J; junction bases unmatched: 8. This CDR3 is CASSLRGQGRYTEAFF. The DNA for the CDR3 is TGTGCCAGCAGCTTGAGAGGACAGGGCCGCTACACTGAAGCTTTCTTT. The variable domain in full, completed from reference TRBV5-5 and TRBJ1-1, reads DAGVTQSPTHLIKTRGQQVTLRCSPISGHKSVSWYQQVLGQGPQFIFQYYEKEERGRGNFPDRFSARQFPNYSSELNVNALLLGDSALYLCASSLRGQGRYTEAFFGQGTRLTVV.